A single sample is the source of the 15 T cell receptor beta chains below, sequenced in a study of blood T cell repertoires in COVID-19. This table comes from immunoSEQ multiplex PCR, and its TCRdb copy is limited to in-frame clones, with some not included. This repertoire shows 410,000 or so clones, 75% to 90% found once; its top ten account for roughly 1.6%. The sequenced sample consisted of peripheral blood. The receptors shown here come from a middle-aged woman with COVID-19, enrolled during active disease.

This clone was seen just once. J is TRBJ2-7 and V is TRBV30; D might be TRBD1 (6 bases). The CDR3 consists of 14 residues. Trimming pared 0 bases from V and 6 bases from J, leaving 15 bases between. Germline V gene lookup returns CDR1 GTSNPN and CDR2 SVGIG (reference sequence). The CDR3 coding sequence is TGTGCCTGGAGTGTCTTAGGGGGAATGGGCGAGCAGTACTTC. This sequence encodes CAWSVLGGMGEQYF.

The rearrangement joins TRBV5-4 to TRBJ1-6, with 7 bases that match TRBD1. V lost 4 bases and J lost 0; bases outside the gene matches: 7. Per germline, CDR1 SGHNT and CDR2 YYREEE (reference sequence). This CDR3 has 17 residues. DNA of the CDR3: TGTGCCAGCAGCAGGACAGGCACTAGCTCCTATAATTCACCCCTCCACTTT. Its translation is CASSRTGTSSYNSPLHF.

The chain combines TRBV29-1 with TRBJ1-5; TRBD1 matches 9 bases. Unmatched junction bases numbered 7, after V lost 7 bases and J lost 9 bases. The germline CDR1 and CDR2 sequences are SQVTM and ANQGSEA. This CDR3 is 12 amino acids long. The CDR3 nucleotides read TGCAGCGCCGGGACAGGGAAGGGGCCCCAGCATTTT. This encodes CSAGTGKGPQHF.

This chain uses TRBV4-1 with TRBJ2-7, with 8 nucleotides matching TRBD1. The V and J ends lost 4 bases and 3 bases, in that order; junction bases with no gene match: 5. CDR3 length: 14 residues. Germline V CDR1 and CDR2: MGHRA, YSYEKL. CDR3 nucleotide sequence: TGCGCCAGCAGCCCTCGGACAGGGAGCTACGAGCAGTACTTC. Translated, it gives CASSPRTGSYEQYF.

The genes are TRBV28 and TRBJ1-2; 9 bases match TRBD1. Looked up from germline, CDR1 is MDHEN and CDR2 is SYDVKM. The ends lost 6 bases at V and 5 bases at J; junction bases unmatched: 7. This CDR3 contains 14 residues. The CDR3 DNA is TGTGCCAGCAGATACCGGGACAGGGCGTATGGCTACACCTTC. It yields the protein CASRYRDRAYGYTF.

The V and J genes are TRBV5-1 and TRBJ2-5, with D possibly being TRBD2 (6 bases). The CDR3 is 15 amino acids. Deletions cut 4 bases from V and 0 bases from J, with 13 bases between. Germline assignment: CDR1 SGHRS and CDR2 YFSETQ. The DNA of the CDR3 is TGCGCCAGCAGCGCCTCGGGGGACTACCAAGAGACCCAGTACTTC. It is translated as CASSASGDYQETQYF.

The CDR3 nucleotides are TGCGCCAGCAGCCAAGACGCGGGGCCCAACACTGAAGCTTTCTTT. Amino acids: CASSQDAGPNTEAFF. This rearrangement joins TRBV4-3 to TRBJ1-1; possible D gene TRBD1, 5 bases. Trimming took off 0 bases at V and 2 bases at J, with 10 bases between the two ends. The V gene's germline CDR1 is LGHNA and CDR2 YSLEER. The length of the CDR3 is 15 residues.

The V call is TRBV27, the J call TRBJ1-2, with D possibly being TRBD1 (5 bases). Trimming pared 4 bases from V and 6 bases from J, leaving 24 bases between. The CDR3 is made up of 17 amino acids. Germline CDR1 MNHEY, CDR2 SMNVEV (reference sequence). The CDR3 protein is CASSSTTETAWGDGYTF. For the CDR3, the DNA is TGTGCCAGCAGTTCCACTACGGAGACGGCCTGGGGGGATGGCTACACCTTC.

The CDR3 nucleotides are TGTGCCAGCAGCTTTAAAGGGGGTAACTCTGAAGCTTTCTTT. This encodes CASSFKGGNSEAFF. The chain recombines TRBV5-4 with TRBJ1-1; tentatively, D is TRBD1 (6 bases). V dropped 2 bases and J dropped 6 bases, with 14 bases sitting between them. Germline CDR1 SGHNT, CDR2 YYREEE (reference sequence). The CDR3 contains 14 residues.

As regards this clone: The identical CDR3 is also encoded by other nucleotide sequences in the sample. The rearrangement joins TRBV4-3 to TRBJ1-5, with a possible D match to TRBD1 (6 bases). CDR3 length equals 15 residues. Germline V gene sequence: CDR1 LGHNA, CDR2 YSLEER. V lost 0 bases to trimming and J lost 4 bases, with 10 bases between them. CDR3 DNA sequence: TGCGCCAGCAGCCAAGATGGCCAGGGGAATCAGCCCCAGCATTTT. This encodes CASSQDGQGNQPQHF.

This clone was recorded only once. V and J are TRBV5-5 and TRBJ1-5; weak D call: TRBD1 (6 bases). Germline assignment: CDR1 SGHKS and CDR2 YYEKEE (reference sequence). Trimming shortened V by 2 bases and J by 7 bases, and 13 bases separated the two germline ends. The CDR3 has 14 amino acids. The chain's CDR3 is CASSFASGDQPQHF. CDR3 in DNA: TGTGCCAGCAGCTTCGCTTCAGGGGACCAGCCCCAGCATTTT.

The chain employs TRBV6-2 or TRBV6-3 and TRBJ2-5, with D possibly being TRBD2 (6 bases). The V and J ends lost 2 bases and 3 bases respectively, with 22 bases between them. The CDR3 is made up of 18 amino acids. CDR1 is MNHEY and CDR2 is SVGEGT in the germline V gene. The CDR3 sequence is CASSYEAGGSALKETQYF. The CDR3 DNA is TGTGCCAGCAGTTACGAGGCAGGAGGGAGTGCCCTTAAAGAGACCCAGTACTTC.

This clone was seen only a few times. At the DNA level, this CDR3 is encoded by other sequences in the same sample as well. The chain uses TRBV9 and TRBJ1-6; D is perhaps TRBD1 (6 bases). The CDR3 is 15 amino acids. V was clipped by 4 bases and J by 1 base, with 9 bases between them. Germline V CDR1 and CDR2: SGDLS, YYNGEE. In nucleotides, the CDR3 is TGTGCCAGCAGCCCAAGGGGGTCCTATAATTCACCCCTCCACTTT. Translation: CASSPRGSYNSPLHF. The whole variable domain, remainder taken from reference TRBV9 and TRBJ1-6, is DSGVTQTPKHLITATGQRVTLRCSPRSGDLSVYWYQQSLDQGLQFLIQYYNGEERAKGNILERFSAQQFPDLHSELNLSSLELGDSALYFCASSPRGSYNSPLHFGNGTRLTVT.

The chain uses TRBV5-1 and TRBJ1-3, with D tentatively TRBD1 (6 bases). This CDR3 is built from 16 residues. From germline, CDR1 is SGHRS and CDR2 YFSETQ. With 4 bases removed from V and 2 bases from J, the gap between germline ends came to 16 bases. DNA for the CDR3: TGCGCCAGCAGCCCGGGATGGGGGCTCGCTGGAAACACCATATATTTT. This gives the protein CASSPGWGLAGNTIYF.

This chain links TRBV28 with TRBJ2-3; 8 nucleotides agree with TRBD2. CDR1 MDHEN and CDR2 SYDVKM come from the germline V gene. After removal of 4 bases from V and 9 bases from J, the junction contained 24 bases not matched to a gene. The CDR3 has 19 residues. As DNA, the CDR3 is TGTGCCAGCAGTTCCCCCGGGACTAGGGAAAGCCCAGGTGGGAGAACGCAGTATTTT. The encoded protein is CASSSPGTRESPGGRTQYF.